The 15 T cell receptor beta chains below were found in one sample sequenced in a study of response to subunit inactivated influenza vaccine. MiXCR, applied by TCRdb to the RT-PCR reads, yields one record per CDR3 protein. The sample holds some 640,000 distinct CDR3 sequences, more than 11% seen once. The sample consisted of PBMCs from blood, taken 14 days before vaccination. The source of these receptors is a man between 45 and 60 years old who received an inactivated influenza vaccine.

This clonotype was detected a few times. The chain links TRBV30 to TRBJ1-2, with D hard to call. The CDR3 totals 14 residues. Germline-derived CDR1 and CDR2 are GTSNPN and SVGIG (reference sequence). Trimming took 0 bases from V and 2 from J, leaving 10 bases between them. DNA of the CDR3: TGTGCCTGGAGTGTACTTCGGACCAACTATGGCTACACCTTC. It yields the protein CAWSVLRTNYGYTF.

CDR3 DNA sequence: TGTGCCAGCAGCTTGTGGCTAGCGGGGGACGATGAGCAGTTCTTC. Translating gives CASSLWLAGDDEQFF. The chain combines TRBV7-9 with TRBJ2-1; 10 bases are shared with TRBD2. Germline lookup yields CDR1 SEHNR and CDR2 FQNEAQ (reference sequence). With 3 bases clipped from V and 8 bases from J, the junction kept 7 bases outside the gene matches. This CDR3 spans 15 amino acids.

In this sample, this clonotype turned up a few times. The chain recombines TRBV7-9 with TRBJ2-7, with D possibly called TRBD1 or TRBD2 (5 bases each). CDR3 length: 15 amino acids. The germline V gene has CDR1 SEHNR and CDR2 FQNEAQ (reference sequence). V was pared by 3 bases and J by 3 bases, with 15 bases between. CDR3 DNA: TGTGCCAGCAGCTTGGGGCGGGCAGGTATCTACGAGCAGTACTTC. Translating gives CASSLGRAGIYEQYF.

In its sample, this clonotype was seen a few times. The V gene is TRBV6-1, the J gene TRBJ2-2, with D perhaps TRBD1 or TRBD2 (5 bases each). The V end was cut by 5 bases, the J end by 6 bases, with 22 bases between. The CDR3 extends over 17 amino acids. CDR1 is MNHNS and CDR2 is SASEGT in the germline V gene. The DNA for the CDR3 is TGTGCCAGCAGTCCGGACGCTGGGACCCACCACCCCGGGGAGCTGTTTTTT. This gives the protein CASSPDAGTHHPGELFF.

This clonotype was detected only a few times. The V gene is TRBV10-3, the J gene TRBJ2-3, with D uncertain. Germline V lookup: CDR1 ENHRY, CDR2 SYGVKD. This CDR3 has 13 amino acids. Trimming pared 7 bases from V and 4 bases from J, leaving 12 bases between. DNA of the CDR3: TGTGCCATCACCGCCCTGGGTTCAGATACGCAGTATTTT. It encodes CAITALGSDTQYF.

This clonotype has only a few counts. The chain recombines TRBV12-3 or TRBV12-4 with TRBJ2-6; 8 bases fit TRBD1. The V gene end was trimmed by 5 bases and the J gene end by 4 bases; junction bases not matched to a gene: 13. This CDR3 is built from 18 residues. As DNA, the CDR3 is TGTGCCAGCAGTCCAACTTCAGGGGGCATGAAAGGGGCCAACGTCCTGACTTTC. Its translation is CASSPTSGGMKGANVLTF.

Many counts were recorded for this clonotype. The gene calls are TRBV6-5 and TRBJ2-7; 10 bases fit TRBD1. Germline CDR1 and CDR2: MNHEY and SVGAGI. The junction had 2 bases not matched to a gene; V was cut back by 0 bases and J by 3 bases. The CDR3 is made up of 15 amino acids. CDR3 sequence reads: CASSYSGTGVYEQYF. The CDR3 region has the DNA TGTGCCAGCAGTTACTCGGGGACAGGGGTCTACGAGCAGTACTTC.

This clonotype was found a few times. V is TRBV20-1 and J is TRBJ2-1; 8 bases fit TRBD1. There are 17 residues in the CDR3. Losses at the gene ends were 5 bases for V and 1 base for J; bases not matched to a gene: 13. Germline V gene sequence: CDR1 DFQATT, CDR2 SNEGSKA (reference sequence). CDR3 region: CSADPPWTGLSYNEQFF. CDR3 sequence (DNA): TGCAGTGCTGACCCTCCGTGGACAGGGCTATCCTACAATGAGCAGTTCTTC.

This clonotype was found many times. The J gene is TRBJ1-2, the V gene TRBV6-1, with 12 bases fitting TRBD1. Germline V gives CDR1 MNHNS, CDR2 SASEGT. J gave up 4 bases and V 3 bases, and 3 bases lay outside the gene matches. The CDR3 has 15 amino acids. The CDR3 DNA is TGTGCCAGCAGTGAGGGACAGGGGGCCGGCTATGGCTACACCTTC. Its translation is CASSEGQGAGYGYTF.

Here the CDR3 DNA reads TGCGCCAGCAGCAACAGCGGGAGGGTCGGCACCGGGGAGCTGTTTTTT. Translation: CASSNSGRVGTGELFF. The V and J genes are TRBV5-1 and TRBJ2-2, with 10 nucleotides matching TRBD2. Germline V CDR1 and CDR2: SGHRS, YFSETQ. This CDR3 is built from 16 residues. Trimming cost V 4 bases and J 4 bases; bases outside gene matches: 7.

The V gene is TRBV25-1, the J gene TRBJ2-2; TRBD1 agrees at 8 bases. With V trimmed by 6 bases and J by 8 bases, 11 bases remained unmatched. Germline V gene sequence: CDR1 MGHDK, CDR2 SYGVNS. This CDR3 is 15 amino acids long. The CDR3, as DNA: TGTGCCAGCAGGTCCGGGACAGGTCTCTTTGGGGAGCTGTTTTTT. Translating gives CASRSGTGLFGELFF.

This clonotype was observed at least ten times. J is TRBJ2-2 and V is TRBV6-1, with 8 bases aligning to TRBD2. The CDR3 totals 15 residues. Trimming took 6 bases from V and 4 from J; bases not matched to a gene: 7. The V gene's germline CDR1 is MNHNS and CDR2 SASEGT. The CDR3 is CASRSHRGGTGELFF. The CDR3 DNA is TGTGCCAGCAGATCCCATCGGGGGGGCACCGGGGAGCTGTTTTTT.

This chain uses TRBV6-2 or TRBV6-3 with TRBJ2-5; TRBD2 matches 14 bases. The V gene end was trimmed by 6 bases and the J gene end by 6 bases; junction bases not matched to a gene: 12. Germline values: CDR1 MNHEY, CDR2 SVGEGT. This CDR3 has 17 amino acids. CDR3 in amino acids: CASSWTSGRPQEQTQYF. CDR3 DNA sequence: TGTGCCAGCAGCTGGACTAGCGGGAGGCCCCAGGAACAGACCCAGTACTTC.

The chain carries TRBV7-9 and TRBJ2-3; D is unclear. This CDR3 contains 11 residues. Trimming cost V 8 bases and J 3 bases, with 6 bases left between them. The germline V gene encodes CDR1 SEHNR and CDR2 FQNEAQ (reference sequence). The CDR3 nucleotides read TGTGCCAGCCAATTGACAGATACGCAGTATTTT. It yields the protein CASQLTDTQYF.

This chain connects TRBV5-1 to TRBJ1-5; the D gene is possibly TRBD1 (6 bases). From germline, CDR1 is SGHRS and CDR2 YFSETQ. Trimming removed 0 bases at V and 5 bases at J, with 12 bases between. This CDR3 spans 15 amino acids. DNA of the CDR3: TGCGCCAGCAGCTTGGAGGGGGGGGCCCATCAGCCCCAGCATTTT. Protein: CASSLEGGAHQPQHF.